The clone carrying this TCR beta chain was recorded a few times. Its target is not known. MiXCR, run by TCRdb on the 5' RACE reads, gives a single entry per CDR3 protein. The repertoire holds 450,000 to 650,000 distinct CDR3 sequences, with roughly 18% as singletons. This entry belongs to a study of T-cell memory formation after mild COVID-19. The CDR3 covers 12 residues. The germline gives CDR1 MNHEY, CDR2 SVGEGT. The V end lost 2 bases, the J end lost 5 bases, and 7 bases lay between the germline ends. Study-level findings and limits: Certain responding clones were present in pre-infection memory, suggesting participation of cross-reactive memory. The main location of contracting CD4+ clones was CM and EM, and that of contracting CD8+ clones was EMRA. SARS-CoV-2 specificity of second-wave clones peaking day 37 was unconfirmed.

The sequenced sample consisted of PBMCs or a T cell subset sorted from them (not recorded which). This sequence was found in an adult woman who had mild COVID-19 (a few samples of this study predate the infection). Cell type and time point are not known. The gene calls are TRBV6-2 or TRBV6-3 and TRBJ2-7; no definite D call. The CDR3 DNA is TGTGCCAGCAGTTACGGGAACCACGAGCAGTACTTC. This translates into CASSYGNHEQYF.